Below are 9 T cell receptor beta chains sequenced from a single sample in a study of blood T cell repertoires in COVID-19. Generated by immunoSEQ multiplex PCR, the TCRdb table keeps only in-frame clones and is missing some. The top ten clones hold approximately 10% of a sample with approximately 160,000 clones, about four fifths of them seen once. Sequenced sample: peripheral blood. The source is a man aged 55-75 years with active or convalescent COVID-19.

V usage is TRBV28 and J usage is TRBJ1-1, with 7 positions matching TRBD1. CDR1 and CDR2 from the germline V gene are MDHEN and SYDVKM. The CDR3 runs to 15 residues. J gave up 4 bases and V 6 bases, and 11 bases lay outside the gene matches. The CDR3 DNA sequence: TGTGCCAGCAGCTGGAACAGGGGATGGGGCACTGAAGCTTTCTTT. Translated: CASSWNRGWGTEAFF.

V is TRBV29-1 and J is TRBJ2-1; maybe TRBD1 (8 bases). V was shortened by 1 base and J by 4 bases, with 35 bases between the two germline ends. The V gene's germline CDR1 is SQVTM and CDR2 ANQGSEA. The CDR3 totals 22 residues. CDR3 nucleotides: TGCAGCGTTGAAGGACAGGGGTACCCGGGGGGTTACCCCCGCCTCGGTTACAATGAGCAGTTCTTC. Translated: CSVEGQGYPGGYPRLGYNEQFF.

The rearrangement uses TRBV6-5 and TRBJ1-1; D is ambiguous. The germline V and J ends were trimmed by 6 bases and 1 base, with 12 bases remaining between them. Germline CDR1 is MNHEY and CDR2 is SVGAGI. The CDR3 runs 14 residues. CDR3 in amino acids: CASSPGWQNTEAFF. In DNA, the CDR3 is TGTGCCAGCAGCCCGGGGTGGCAGAACACTGAAGCTTTCTTT.

This clone was counted only a few times. This rearrangement joins TRBV24-1 to TRBJ2-2, with TRBD1 identical over 8 bases. Germline V gene lookup returns CDR1 KGHDR and CDR2 SFDVKD. Germline trimming cut 3 bases from V and 1 base from J; bases unmatched to any gene: 6. There are 17 residues in the CDR3. The CDR3 DNA follows: TGTGCCACCAGTGATCCCGGGACAGGACTGAACACCGGGGAGCTGTTTTTT. Protein: CATSDPGTGLNTGELFF.

This clone was recorded once. The chain links TRBV5-1 to TRBJ2-7, with D possibly being TRBD1 (5 bases). Germline V gene sequence: CDR1 SGHRS, CDR2 YFSETQ. The V end lost 9 bases, the J end lost 5 bases, and 18 bases lay between the germline ends. CDR3 length: 13 residues. CDR3 loop: CATKDMVSNEQYF. The CDR3 coding sequence is TGCGCCACCAAGGACATGGTGTCCAACGAGCAGTACTTC.

Remarks on this clone: One end of the junction varies from germline; a read error may be responsible. V usage is TRBV7-7 and J usage is TRBJ2-5; 13 bases line up with TRBD2. In germline, CDR1 is SSHAT, CDR2 FNYEAQ (reference sequence). The CDR3 extends over 16 amino acids. CDR3 sequence (DNA): TGTGCTAGCAGCCTTGGACTAGCGGGAGAATCAGAGACCCAGTACTTC. This encodes CASSLGLAGESETQYF.

V is TRBV15 and J is TRBJ1-4, with D possibly TRBD1 on 5 matching bases. Trimming removed 3 bases at V and 7 bases at J, with 12 bases between. CDR1 LNHNV and CDR2 YYDKDF come from the germline V gene (reference sequence). CDR3 length equals 14 residues. The CDR3 nucleotides are TGTGCCACCAGCAGTCCGGGGGGTAGTGAAAAACTGTTTTTT. This encodes CATSSPGGSEKLFF.

This chain joins TRBV6-5 and TRBJ1-4; no clear D. V shed 6 bases and J shed 7 bases, with 18 bases lying between them. The CDR3 runs to 15 residues. CDR1 and CDR2 (germline): MNHEY, SVGAGI. This chain's CDR3 is CASRDQALVGEKLFF. CDR3 in DNA: TGTGCCAGCAGAGATCAGGCTCTTGTCGGTGAAAAACTGTTTTTT.

The chain carries TRBV5-1 and TRBJ2-1; TRBD1 is a possible D gene (6 bases). Per germline, CDR1 SGHRS and CDR2 YFSETQ. The CDR3 is made up of 19 amino acids. Trimming shortened V by 4 bases and J by 6 bases, and 29 bases separated the two germline ends. DNA of the CDR3: TGCGCCAGCAGCCCCAACCGGGACATTGGGGTACTAGGTCCCAATGAGCAGTTCTTC. Its protein product is CASSPNRDIGVLGPNEQFF.